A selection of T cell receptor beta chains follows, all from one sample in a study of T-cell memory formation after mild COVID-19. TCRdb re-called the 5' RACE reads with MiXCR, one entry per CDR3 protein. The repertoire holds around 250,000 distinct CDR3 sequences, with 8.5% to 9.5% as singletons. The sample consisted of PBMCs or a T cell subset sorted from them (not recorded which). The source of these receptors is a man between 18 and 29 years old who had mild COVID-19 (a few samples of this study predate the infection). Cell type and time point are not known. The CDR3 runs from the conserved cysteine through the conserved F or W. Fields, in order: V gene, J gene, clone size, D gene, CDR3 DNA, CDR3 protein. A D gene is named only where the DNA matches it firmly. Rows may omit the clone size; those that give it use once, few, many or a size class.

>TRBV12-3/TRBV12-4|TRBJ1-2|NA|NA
TGTGCCAGCAGTATGGACAGTTCAATCTATGGCTACACCTTC
CASSMDSSIYGYTF
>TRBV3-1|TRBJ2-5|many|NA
TGTGCCAGCAGCCATCGGACGCGTGCAGGGTTGAAGACCCAGTACTTC
CASSHRTRAGLKTQYF
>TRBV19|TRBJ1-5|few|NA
TGTGCCAGTAGACAAAGGTCGTTAGATAGCAATCAGCCCCAGCATTTT
CASRQRSLDSNQPQHF
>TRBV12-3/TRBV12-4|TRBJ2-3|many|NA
TGTGCCAGCAGTTTATCTACGGGGTTCACAGATACGCAGTATTTT
CASSLSTGFTDTQYF
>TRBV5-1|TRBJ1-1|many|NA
TGCGCCAGCAGCTTGGCCGTAGGTCTGAACACTGAAGCTTTCTTT
CASSLAVGLNTEAFF
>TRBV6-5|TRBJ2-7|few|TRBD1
TGTGCCAGCAGTTACTCGAGGACAGGTGGAGAGCAGTACTTC
CASSYSRTGGEQYF
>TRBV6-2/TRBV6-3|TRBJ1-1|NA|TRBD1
TGTGCCAGCAGAATAGACAGGGGGCTCACTGAAGCTTTCTTT
CASRIDRGLTEAFF
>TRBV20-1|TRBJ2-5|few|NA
TGCAGTGCTAGAGGGCTAATGAAGACCCAGTACTTC
CSARGLMKTQYF
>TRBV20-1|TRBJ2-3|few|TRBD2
TGCAGTGCTAGAGATGGCGGGGGTTTTTACTCCACAGATACGCAGTATTTT
CSARDGGGFYSTDTQYF
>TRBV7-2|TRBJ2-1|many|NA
TGTGCCAGCAGCGCCCGGGCGCAGGGCCTATCAAATGAGCAGTTCTTC
CASSARAQGLSNEQFF
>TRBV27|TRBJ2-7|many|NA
TGTGCCAGCAGTTTATGGGAGAGCTCCTACGAGCAGTACTTC
CASSLWESSYEQYF
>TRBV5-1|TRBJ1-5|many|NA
TGCGCCAGCAGCTTACAGGGTGGTAATCAGCCCCAGCATTTT
CASSLQGGNQPQHF
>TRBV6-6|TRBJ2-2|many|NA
TGTGCCAGCAGTGGCCTGGGTAGTCAAAACACCGGGGAGCTGTTTTTT
CASSGLGSQNTGELFF
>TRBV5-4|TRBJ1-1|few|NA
TGTGCCAGCAGCTTGAACGCACTCGACACTGAAGCTTTCTTT
CASSLNALDTEAFF
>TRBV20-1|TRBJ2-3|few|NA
TGCAGTGCTAGAGACCCCGTAAGGGGGGACACAGATACGCAGTATTTT
CSARDPVRGDTDTQYF
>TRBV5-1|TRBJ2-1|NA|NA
TGCGCCAGCAGCTTGAACGGGGTGAATTACAATGAGCAGTTCTTC
CASSLNGVNYNEQFF
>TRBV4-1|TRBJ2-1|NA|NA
TGCGCCAGCAGCCAAGAGGGGAACGGTGAGCAGTTCTTC
CASSQEGNGEQFF
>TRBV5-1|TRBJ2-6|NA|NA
TGCGCCAGCAGCTTAGGTCCAGGGGCTGGGGCCAACGTCCTGACTTTC
CASSLGPGAGANVLTF
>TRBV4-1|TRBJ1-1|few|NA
TGCGCCAGCAGCCAAGCGCGACGGGCTAACACTGAAGCTTTCTTT
CASSQARRANTEAFF
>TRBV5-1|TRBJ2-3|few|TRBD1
TGCGCCAGCGGACAGGGATGGGGGCCCACAGATACGCAGTATTTT
CASGQGWGPTDTQYF
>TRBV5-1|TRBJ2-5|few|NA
TGCGCCAGCAGCTCGTCCCGGACGGGGGACGGGGAGACCCAGTACTTC
CASSSSRTGDGETQYF
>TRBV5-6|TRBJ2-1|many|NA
TGTGCCAGCAGCTGGCTTAAGGGCGGCAGCTCCTACAATGAGCAGTTCTTC
CASSWLKGGSSYNEQFF
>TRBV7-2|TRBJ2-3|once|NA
TGTGCCAGCACCTTAGCTACCTTCGCGGATACGCAGTATTTT
CASTLATFADTQYF
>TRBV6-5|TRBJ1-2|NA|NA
TGTGCCAGCAGTAAACACCGGGAGAGCGACTACACCTTC
CASSKHRESDYTF
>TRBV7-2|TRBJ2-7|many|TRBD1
TGTGCCAGCAGCTTTTCCGGGACAGGGGGCTTCGAGCAGTACTTC
CASSFSGTGGFEQYF
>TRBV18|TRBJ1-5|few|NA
TGTGCCAGCTCCCCGGGTCAGGATCAGCCCCAGCATTTT
CASSPGQDQPQHF
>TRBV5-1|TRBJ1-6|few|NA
TGCGCCAGCCAACGGGGTCAGGGCTCCTATAATTCACCCCTCCACTTT
CASQRGQGSYNSPLHF
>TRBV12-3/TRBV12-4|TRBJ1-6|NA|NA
TGTGCCAGCAGTTTGACACAGGGAAGTTCACCCCTCCACTTT
CASSLTQGSSPLHF
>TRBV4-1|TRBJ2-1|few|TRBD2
TGCGCCAGCAGCCAAGAATGGGGCGGGGGGACCGATGAGCAGTTCTTC
CASSQEWGGGTDEQFF
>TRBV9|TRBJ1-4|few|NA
TGTGCCAGCAGCAACAAGGGTCGGGAGAATGAAAAACTGTTTTTT
CASSNKGRENEKLFF
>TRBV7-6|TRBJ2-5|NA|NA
TGTGCCAGCAGCTTAGCGCAGAAATCGGAGACCCAGTACTTC
CASSLAQKSETQYF
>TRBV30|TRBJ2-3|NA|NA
TGTGACTTCGCGGCTTTAGATACGCAGTATTTT
CDFAALDTQYF
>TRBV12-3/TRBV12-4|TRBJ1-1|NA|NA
TGTGCCAGCAGTTTAAAGTACCCTGCCTCCACTGAAGCTTTCTTT
CASSLKYPASTEAFF
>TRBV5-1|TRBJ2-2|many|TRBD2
TGCGCCAGCAGGCGCGAACCGGGGGGAAGTGGAACCGGGGAGCTGTTTTTT
CASRREPGGSGTGELFF
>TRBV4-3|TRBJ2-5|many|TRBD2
TGCGCCAGCAGCCAAGGGCTTCCACCTCTACTAGCGGGGGAGGTCGTGGAGACCCAGTACTTC
CASSQGLPPLLAGEVVETQYF
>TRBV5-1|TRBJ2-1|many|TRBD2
TGCGCCAGCAGCTTGAGGTCGGGGGGGGCCGTTGGTGAGCAGTTCTTC
CASSLRSGGAVGEQFF
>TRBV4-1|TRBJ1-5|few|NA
TGCGCCAGCAAGATGACAGGCACTAGCAATCAGCCCCAGCATTTT
CASKMTGTSNQPQHF
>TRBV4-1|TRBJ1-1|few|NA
TGCGCCAGCAGCCAAGTGGGGGGCTCTGAAGCTTTCTTT
CASSQVGGSEAFF
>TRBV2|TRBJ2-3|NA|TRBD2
TGTGCCAGCACCCCCCGTACTAGCGGGGGCACAGATACGCAGTATTTT
CASTPRTSGGTDTQYF
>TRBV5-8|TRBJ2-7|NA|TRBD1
TGTGCCAGCAGCCCGAGGACAGGGTCTACGTACGAGCAGTACTTC
CASSPRTGSTYEQYF
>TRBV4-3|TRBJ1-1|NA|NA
TGCGCCAGCAGCCGAGATTCGGGGGTGAACACTGAAGCTTTCTTT
CASSRDSGVNTEAFF
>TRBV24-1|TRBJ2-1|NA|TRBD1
TGTGCCACCAGTGATCAACCCTACGGACAGGGAGGAACTAATGAGCAGTTCTTC
CATSDQPYGQGGTNEQFF
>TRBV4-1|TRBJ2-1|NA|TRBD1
TGCGCCAGCAGCCAAGATACGACAGGGAACCACAATGAGCAGTTCTTC
CASSQDTTGNHNEQFF
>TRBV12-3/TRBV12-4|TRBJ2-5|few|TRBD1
TGTGCCAGCAGTTTAACTCCACGGACAGGGCGGGAGACCCAGTACTTC
CASSLTPRTGRETQYF
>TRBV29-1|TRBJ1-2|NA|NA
TGCAGCGTTGACCCAGGGGATGGCTACACCTTC
CSVDPGDGYTF
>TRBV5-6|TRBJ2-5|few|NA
TGTGCCAGCAGCTGGGGGACCTTGGGGCAAGAGACCCAGTACTTC
CASSWGTLGQETQYF
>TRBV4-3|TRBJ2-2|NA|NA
TGCGCCAGCAGCCAACTGGTAGGCGACACCGGGGAGCTGTTTTTT
CASSQLVGDTGELFF
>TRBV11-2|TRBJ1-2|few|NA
TGTGCCAGCAGCCCATCAGATGGCGGCTATGGCTACACCTTC
CASSPSDGGYGYTF
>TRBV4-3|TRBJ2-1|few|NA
TGCGCCAGCAGTCGAAGTCTTACTGGAGCCTACAATGAGCAGTTCTTC
CASSRSLTGAYNEQFF
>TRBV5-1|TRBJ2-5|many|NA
TGCGCCAGCAGCTTTTTCGGGGGCCGAGAGACCCAGTACTTC
CASSFFGGRETQYF
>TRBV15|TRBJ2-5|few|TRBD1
TGTGCCACCAGCGGAACAGGGGACCCAGAGACCCAGTACTTC
CATSGTGDPETQYF